The 10 T cell receptor beta chains presented below share a single source sample, sequenced in a study of CD8+ T cells in alopecia areata. Sorting of pooled cutaneous lymph node cells was based on CD4, CD8alpha, NKG2D, NKG2ACE and other markers. Extracted from the samples, RNA was reverse transcribed into cDNA to serve as the sequencing template. Produced via immunoSEQ multiplex PCR; TCRdb's table is partial and in-frame only. Singletons are absent from the sample, which has about 300,000 clones. Sequenced sample: CD4+ T cells sorted from a lymph node. The source is a C3H/HeJ mouse with alopecia areata. The strain is characterized by the MHC haplotype H2-k.

About this clone itself: Mouse germline and gene names are used. From the germline J gene comes the end of the CDR3, since the read stops 4 residues before it. This CDR3 is also generated by other DNA sequences in the sample. The V call is TRBV19, the J call TRBJ2-4; no definite D call. The CDR3 sequence is 13 residues long. Trimming took off 5 bases at V and 0 bases at J, with 7 bases between the two ends. The germline V gene has CDR1 FNHDT and CDR2 SITEND (reference sequence). Incomplete CDR3 DNA: TGTGCCAGCAGCCCTACTAGTCAAAAC. It specifies CASSPTSQN. The complete CDR3 sequence is CASSPTSQNTLYF. The full variable domain, rest sourced from reference TRBV19 and TRBJ2-4, is GGIITQTPKFLIGQEGQKLTLKCQQNFNHDTMYWYRQDSGKGLRLIYYSITENDLQKGDLSEGYDASREKKSSFSLTVTSAQKNEMAVFLCASSPTSQNTLYFGAGTRLSVL.

This clone was counted a few times. Mouse gene names apply. Within the sample, other DNA sequences also encode this same CDR3. The chain's CDR3 is CASSGNRGANSDYTF. The DNA read from the CDR3 is TGTGCCAGCAGTGGAAACAGGGGAGCAAACTCC. The chain uses TRBV13-1 and TRBJ1-2, with 7 positions matching TRBD1. The CDR3 goes on 4 residues after the read ends, and that part is filled in from the germline J gene. V gave up 3 bases and J gave up 0 bases; unmatched junction bases: 5. There are 15 residues in the CDR3. In germline, CDR1 is NSHNY, CDR2 SYGAGN.

This clone was counted a few times. Gene names and germline refer to mouse. The missing CDR3 end, 4 residues past where the read stops, is filled in from the germline J gene. The gene calls are TRBV13-1 and TRBJ2-1; D possibly corresponds to TRBD1 (7 bases). Germline assignment: CDR1 NSHNY and CDR2 SYGAGN. The CDR3 is 15 amino acids. The V gene lost 2 bases and the J gene lost 0 bases, with 9 bases spanning the gap. The CDR3 bases that were read are TGTGCCAGCAGTGAAGAGGGGGCTAACTATGCT. Its translation is CASSEEGANYA. The CDR3, in full, reads CASSEEGANYAEQFF.

This clone was counted at least ten times. All gene names here are mouse names. Coverage ceases 4 residues before the CDR3 finishes, and the germline J gene fills in the end. This chain uses TRBV17 with TRBJ2-1, with TRBD1 as a possible D gene (6 bases). Germline V CDR1 and CDR2: MNHDT, YYDKIL. V was trimmed by 0 bases and J by 5 bases, leaving 11 bases between them. The CDR3 covers 15 residues. CDR3 DNA, as far as it was read: TGTGCTAGCAGTAGAGACCAGGGGCTGGATGCT. Translating gives CASSRDQGLDA. The entire CDR3 reads CASSRDQGLDAEQFF.

This clone was picked up a small number of times. Genes and germline come from the mouse. The read ends 4 residues early relative to the CDR3; the germline J gene fills the gap. This chain links TRBV5 with TRBJ2-3; TRBD2 might be the D (7 bases). Trimming cost V 0 bases and J 0 bases, with 13 bases left between them. CDR3 length: 17 amino acids. CDR1 and CDR2 (germline): LGHNA, YNLKQL (reference sequence). The CDR3 DNA, read in part, is TGTGCCAGCAGCCAAGATGGGGGGCTCAAGAGTGCAGAA. It translates to CASSQDGGLKSAE. The CDR3 in full is CASSQDGGLKSAETLYF.

With respect to this clone: Mouse germline and gene names are used. Coverage ceases 4 residues before the CDR3 finishes, and the germline J gene fills in the end. The J gene is TRBJ2-5, the V gene TRBV13-1, with D hard to call. CDR1 and CDR2 from the germline V gene are NSHNY and SYGAGN. The CDR3 has 13 residues. The sequenced CDR3 bases are TGTGCCAGCAGTGACTCCAGAGGGGAC. It is translated as CASSDSRGD. The CDR3 in its entirety is CASSDSRGDTQYF.

This clone was seen a handful of times. Mouse gene names apply. The read terminates 4 residues ahead of where the CDR3 ends, so the germline J gene completes it. V gene TRBV13-3 combines with J gene TRBJ1-2; 10 bases are a match to TRBD1. This CDR3 is built from 15 residues. CDR1 is NNHDY and CDR2 is SYVADS in the germline V gene. V gave up 0 bases and J gave up 4 bases; unmatched junction bases: 3. The sequenced CDR3 bases are TGTGCCAGCAGTGATGGGACAGGGGGGGGCTCC. As protein: CASSDGTGGGS. The full-length CDR3 reads as CASSDGTGGGSDYTF.

On this clone itself: A single base separates this from a much larger clone, so it may be a read error. Gene names are the mouse ones. Read sequence stops 4 residues before the CDR3 end, and the germline J gene provides the missing end. The identical CDR3 is also encoded by other nucleotide sequences in the sample. This rearrangement joins TRBV13-2 to TRBJ1-2; tentative D call: TRBD1 (5 bases). V lost 0 bases, J lost 1 base, and 7 bases lay in between. Germline CDR1 NNHNN, CDR2 SYGAGS (reference sequence). The CDR3 is made up of 14 amino acids. The CDR3 bases that were read are TGTGCCAGCGGTGATGCTGGACAAAACTCC. Translation: CASGDAGQNS. The CDR3 reads in full as CASGDAGQNSDYTF.

A note on this clone: The germline and genes are mouse ones. Read coverage stops 4 residues before the CDR3 terminus; the germline J gene supplies the remainder. V and J are TRBV16 and TRBJ1-1; weak D call: TRBD1 (5 bases). Germline CDR1 and CDR2: SGHSA and FRNQAP. The CDR3 loop spans 14 amino acids. The V and J ends lost 1 base and 4 bases respectively, with 10 bases between them. The part of the CDR3 DNA that was read is TGTGCAAGCAGCTTAGGAGGGGAAGGCACA. Translation: CASSLGGEGT. The full-length CDR3 reads as CASSLGGEGTEVFF. The full variable domain, in which reference TRBV16 and TRBJ1-1 provide the parts outside the CDR3, is NAGVIQTPRHKVTGKGQEATLWCEPISGHSAVFWYRQTIVQGLEFLTYFRNQAPIDDSGMPKERFSAQMPNQSHSTLKIQSTQPQDSAVYLCASSLGGEGTEVFFGKGTRLTVV.

This clone was detected ten times or more. The gene names given are mouse names. The read stops 4 residues short of the end of the CDR3; the missing end is completed from the germline J gene. J is TRBJ2-2 and V is TRBV17; TRBD1 might be the D (5 bases). This CDR3 comprises 15 residues. Trimming shortened V by 2 bases and J by 1 base, and 8 bases separated the two germline ends. The germline gives CDR1 MNHDT, CDR2 YYDKIL. The part of the CDR3 DNA that was read is TGTGCTAGCAGTAGACAGACAGTAAACACCGGG. Residues: CASSRQTVNTG. The whole CDR3 protein is CASSRQTVNTGQLYF.